A selection of T cell receptor beta chains follows, all from one sample in a study of blood T cell repertoires in COVID-19. Generated by immunoSEQ multiplex PCR, the TCRdb table keeps only in-frame clones and is missing some. The data show 110,000 to 150,000 clones, approximately 87% seen once. Sample: PBMCs or T cells enriched from blood (not recorded which). The receptors were gathered from a man aged 55-75 years who had recovered from COVID-19. Both conserved end residues are part of each CDR3. D genes are given only for firm matches. For some rows the clone size is stated as once, few or many, or as a class when expanded; others skip it.

d_gene | j_gene | v_gene | abundance | len | CDR3aa | CDR3nt
TRBD1 | TRBJ1-4 | TRBV30 | . | 14 | CAWNRQGANEKLFF | TGTGCCTGGAACAGACAGGGGGCGAATGAAAAACTGTTTTTT
TRBD1 | TRBJ1-1 | TRBV9 | . | 14 | CASSVRDSNTEAFF | TGTGCCAGCAGCGTCCGGGACAGCAACACTGAAGCTTTCTTT
. | TRBJ1-1 | TRBV9 | . | 11 | CASSPGVLAFF | TGTGCCAGCAGCCCGGGGGTGTTGGCTTTCTTT
TRBD2 | TRBJ2-7 | TRBV14 | . | 16 | CASSPYLGRESYEQYF | TGTGCCAGCAGCCCTTACTTGGGGCGGGAGAGCTACGAGCAGTACTTC
TRBD2 | TRBJ2-2 | TRBV5-4 | . | 17 | CASSLAPPGRVTGELFF | TGTGCCAGCAGCTTGGCCCCCCCCGGGAGGGTGACCGGGGAGCTGTTTTTT
. | TRBJ2-3 | TRBV3-1/TRBV3-2 | once | 17 | CASSQKKLWARTDTQYF | TGTGCCAGCAGCCAAAAGAAGCTGTGGGCCCGCACAGATACGCAGTATTTT
TRBD1 | TRBJ1-1 | TRBV5-1 | . | 14 | CASSQGQMNAEAFF | TGCGCCAGCAGCCAGGGACAGATGAACGCTGAAGCTTTCTTT
TRBD2 | TRBJ2-3 | TRBV10-1 | . | 15 | CASSERRGVRDTQYF | TGCGCCAGCAGTGAAAGGCGGGGGGTGAGAGATACGCAGTATTTT
TRBD2 | TRBJ2-1 | TRBV4-2 | once | 18 | CASSQDLRISGGSYEQFF | TGTGCCAGCAGCCAAGACTTAAGAATAAGCGGGGGGAGCTATGAGCAGTTCTTC
. | TRBJ2-1 | TRBV27 | . | 15 | CASSLRRGRYNEQFF | TGTGCCAGCAGTTTAAGGAGGGGTCGGTACAATGAGCAGTTCTTC
. | TRBJ1-2 | TRBV7-8 | . | 13 | CASSLETGGGYTF | TGTGCCAGCAGCTTAGAGACAGGAGGTGGCTACACCTTC
. | TRBJ1-2 | TRBV29-1 | . | 12 | CSVESGGYGYTF | TGCAGCGTTGAATCGGGGGGATATGGCTACACCTTC
. | TRBJ2-7 | TRBV27 | . | 14 | CASSLSGGLYEQYF | TGTGCCAGCAGTTTATCCGGGGGGCTCTACGAGCAGTACTTC
. | TRBJ2-7 | TRBV14 | . | 14 | CASSQTKLHYEQYF | TGTGCCAGCAGCCAAACGAAGTTACACTACGAGCAGTACTTC
. | TRBJ2-7 | TRBV5-8 | . | 13 | CASSLTGAYEQYF | TGTGCCAGCAGCTTAACAGGAGCCTACGAGCAGTACTTC
. | TRBJ2-1 | TRBV2 | . | 13 | CASSADTAGRQFF | TGTGCCAGCAGTGCTGACACTGCGGGGCGGCAGTTCTTC
TRBD1 | TRBJ1-2 | TRBV6-5 | once | 15 | CASSTTGGGNYGYTF | TGTGCCAGCAGTACGACAGGGGGAGGTAACTATGGCTACACCTTC
TRBD2 | TRBJ2-1 | TRBV19 | . | 15 | CASSRLAGVYNEQFF | TGTGCCAGTAGTCGACTAGCGGGGGTTTACAATGAGCAGTTCTTC
. | TRBJ1-1 | TRBV27 | . | 13 | CASSFSGQRAAFF | TGTGCCAGCAGTTTTTCAGGACAGAGGGCAGCTTTCTTT
TRBD1 | TRBJ2-1 | TRBV19 | . | 11 | CASSTRDSLFF | TGTGCCAGTAGTACCCGGGACAGTTTATTCTTC
. | TRBJ2-7 | TRBV28 | . | 13 | CASAMGTAYEQYF | TGTGCCAGCGCCATGGGCACTGCCTACGAGCAGTACTTC
. | TRBJ1-1 | TRBV5-5 | . | 16 | CASSLEARDKNTEAFF | TGTGCCAGCAGCTTGGAGGCCCGGGACAAGAACACTGAAGCTTTCTTT
. | TRBJ1-2 | TRBV28 | . | 14 | CASSTTSGLGGYTF | TGTGCCAGCAGTACCACCTCAGGGTTAGGTGGCTACACCTTC
TRBD1 | TRBJ2-1 | TRBV28 | . | 18 | CASSPTPGQGAPYNEQFF | TGTGCCAGCAGTCCAACACCGGGACAGGGGGCGCCTTACAATGAGCAGTTCTTC
. | TRBJ2-3 | TRBV28 | . | 11 | CASSSPTYWYF | TGTGCCAGCAGTTCCCCGACATATTGGTATTTT
TRBD1 | TRBJ2-7 | TRBV27 | . | 15 | CASSPYRDRAHEQYF | TGTGCCAGCAGCCCATACCGGGACAGGGCCCACGAGCAGTACTTC
TRBD1 | TRBJ2-5 | TRBV19 | . | 13 | CASSNGQGQTQYF | TGTGCCAGTAGTAACGGACAGGGCCAGACCCAGTACTTC
TRBD1 | TRBJ1-2 | TRBV5-4 | few | 14 | CASSYGQGADGYTF | TGTGCCAGCAGTTATGGACAGGGGGCTGATGGCTACACCTTC
. | TRBJ2-3 | TRBV30 | . | 15 | CAWSVQSGVEDTQYF | TGTGCCTGGAGTGTACAATCAGGGGTTGAAGATACGCAGTATTTT
TRBD2 | TRBJ2-1 | TRBV2 | . | 11 | CASSVPSGQFF | TGTGCCAGCAGTGTCCCTAGCGGGCAGTTCTTC
TRBD1 | TRBJ1-2 | TRBV30 | . | 15 | CACQPGTGVLYGYTF | TGTGCCTGCCAACCCGGGACAGGGGTCCTCTATGGCTACACCTTC
TRBD2 | TRBJ2-7 | TRBV7-3 | . | 11 | CASSAGDEQYF | TGTGCCAGCAGCGCGGGGGACGAGCAGTACTTC
. | TRBJ2-7 | TRBV10-2 | once | 11 | CASSDLYEQYF | TGCGCCAGCAGTGACCTATACGAGCAGTACTTC